The 30 T cell receptor beta chains reported below all come from one sample, sequenced in a study of CD8 T cells in ankylosing spondylitis (dated by TCRdb to 2016 to 2017). The research as a whole found: Blood from ankylosing spondylitis patients appeared to be characterized by a TCR beta motif made up of under 10 highly homologous amino acid variants.

These receptors have no known antigen. Library preparation was by 5' RACE. TCRdb records Illumina HiSeq 2500 as the sequencer. TCRdb reprocessed the public reads (quality trimming at Q25 with fastp, clone calling with MiXCR) and kept in-frame beta chains. Merged by CDR3 protein, the rows form single entries marked with the most common genes and DNA. The sample contains hundreds of thousands of distinct CDR3 sequences, about 13% of them found a single time. About 6.8% of the sample is held by the ten biggest clonotypes. Source material: blood, either unsorted or a sorted T cell fraction (not recorded which). These receptors all come from a male donor with ankylosing spondylitis.

This clonotype was observed a few times. The chain combines TRBV7-9 with TRBJ2-5, with D maybe TRBD2 (7 bases). The CDR3 covers 13 residues. The germline V gene encodes CDR1 SEHNR and CDR2 FQNEAQ (reference sequence). The germline V and J ends were trimmed by 7 bases and 4 bases, with 13 bases remaining between them. CDR3 DNA: TGTGCCAGCACCTCAAGGGGGGGAGAGACCCAGTACTTC. The encoded protein is CASTSRGGETQYF.

Only a few counts were recorded for this clonotype. V and J are TRBV13 and TRBJ2-5, with 14 bases aligning to TRBD2. V lost 5 bases to trimming and J lost 4 bases; unmatched junction nucleotides: 6. The CDR3 runs to 16 residues. Germline CDR1 reads PRHDT; CDR2 reads FYEKMQ (reference sequence). CDR3 nucleotide sequence: TGTGCCAGCAGCCCCTTCGGACTAGCGGGAGGAGAGACCCAGTACTTC. Its translation: CASSPFGLAGGETQYF.

This clonotype was detected a few times. The V gene is TRBV20-1, the J gene TRBJ2-2, with 12 bases that match TRBD2. CDR3 length: 16 amino acids. Germline lookup yields CDR1 DFQATT and CDR2 SNEGSKA (reference sequence). V gave up 0 bases and J gave up 4 bases; unmatched junction bases: 3. Here the CDR3 DNA reads TGCAGTGCTAGAGAAACTAGCGGGAGGAGCACCGGGGAGCTGTTTTTT. This translates into CSARETSGRSTGELFF.

This clonotype has a handful of counts. V is TRBV11-2 and J is TRBJ2-3; D gene ambiguous. The CDR3 consists of 14 residues. The V end lost 3 bases, the J end lost 6 bases, and 13 bases lay between the germline ends. Germline lookup yields CDR1 SGHAT and CDR2 FQNNGV. The CDR3 DNA reads TGTGCCAGCAGCTTTTTCGGAGCCCCTGATACGCAGTATTTT. Translation: CASSFFGAPDTQYF.

This chain links TRBV20-1 with TRBJ2-3; the match to TRBD2 covers 9 bases. CDR1 and CDR2 (germline): DFQATT, SNEGSKA (reference sequence). The CDR3 length is 15 residues. V lost 1 base, J lost 0 bases, and 2 bases stayed unmatched. The CDR3 DNA reads as TGCAGTGCTAGAGTGGCGGGAGGGAGCACAGATACGCAGTATTTT. Its protein is CSARVAGGSTDTQYF.

In this sample, this clonotype turned up many times. The V call is TRBV5-1, the J call TRBJ1-1; D gene uncertain. The length of the CDR3 is 14 residues. Trimming stripped 2 bases from V and 3 bases from J, with 11 bases between. Looked up from germline, CDR1 is SGHRS and CDR2 is YFSETQ. CDR3: CASSFGNWDTEAFF. The CDR3 DNA is TGCGCCAGCAGCTTCGGGAACTGGGACACTGAAGCTTTCTTT.

The chain links TRBV20-1 to TRBJ2-5; D might be TRBD2 (5 bases). There are 8 residues in the CDR3. Looked up from germline, CDR1 is DFQATT and CDR2 is SNEGSKA (reference sequence). CDR3 nucleotide sequence: TGCGGGAGTGAGACCCAGTACTTC. It specifies CGSETQYF.

This clonotype appeared many times. This chain joins TRBV20-1 and TRBJ2-1; 7 nucleotides agree with TRBD2. The CDR3 is made up of 15 amino acids. Germline CDR1 reads DFQATT; CDR2 reads SNEGSKA (reference sequence). The J segment lost 9 bases and the V segment lost 3 bases, leaving 14 bases of the junction unmatched. Written as DNA, the CDR3 is TGCAGTGCTAGTGGGTCCCGGACTAGGGTCCGTGAGCAGTTCTTC. This sequence encodes CSASGSRTRVREQFF.

The chain combines TRBV20-1 with TRBJ2-3; D is possibly TRBD2 (6 bases). CDR1 is DFQATT and CDR2 is SNEGSKA in the germline V gene (reference sequence). The CDR3 contains 13 residues. V was shortened by 6 bases and J by 4 bases, with 14 bases between the two germline ends. This CDR3 is CSAQSWGADTQYF. The CDR3 nucleotides read TGCAGTGCCCAATCTTGGGGGGCAGATACGCAGTATTTT.

This clonotype has a handful of counts. The chain is built from TRBV6-1 and TRBJ2-6; 7 nucleotides agree with TRBD1. Trimming at V came to 3 bases and at J to 4 bases, leaving 9 bases not matched to a gene. Germline V gives CDR1 MNHNS, CDR2 SASEGT. The CDR3 totals 17 residues. The CDR3 DNA reads TGTGCCAGCAGTGATAGGGGGCTCCCTCTCGGGGCCAACGTCCTGACTTTC. Protein product: CASSDRGLPLGANVLTF.

This clonotype was counted at least ten times. The chain employs TRBV20-1 and TRBJ2-3; D is uncertain. The V gene lost 1 base and the J gene lost 0 bases, with 11 bases spanning the gap. There are 15 residues in the CDR3. Germline assignment: CDR1 DFQATT and CDR2 SNEGSKA (reference sequence). As DNA, the CDR3 is TGCAGTGCTAGAGCTCCGGCACGAAGCACAGATACGCAGTATTTT. It encodes CSARAPARSTDTQYF.

In this sample, this clonotype turned up many times. The chain has TRBV5-1 and TRBJ2-1, with 9 bases matching TRBD2. This CDR3 is built from 17 residues. Germline CDR1 and CDR2: SGHRS and YFSETQ. The ends lost 1 base at V and 6 bases at J; junction bases unmatched: 11. The DNA for the CDR3 is TGCGCCAGCAGCTTGATTTCCGGACTAGCGTTGACCAATGAGCAGTTCTTC. It encodes CASSLISGLALTNEQFF.

This clonotype was observed once. The chain employs TRBV6-1 and TRBJ2-3; 13 nucleotides match TRBD2. Losses at the gene ends were 4 bases for V and 8 bases for J; bases not matched to a gene: 6. Germline V gene sequence: CDR1 MNHNS, CDR2 SASEGT. There are 15 residues in the CDR3. Written as DNA, the CDR3 is TGTGCCAGCAGTGGGACTAGCGGGAGTGTCGGTACGCAGTATTTT. Protein sequence: CASSGTSGSVGTQYF.

The rearrangement links TRBV20-1 to TRBJ1-1, with D possibly being TRBD1 (5 bases). Germline CDR1 DFQATT, CDR2 SNEGSKA (reference sequence). The CDR3 loop spans 13 amino acids. V lost 0 bases and J 3 bases, leaving 8 bases between the germline ends. The DNA of the CDR3 is TGCAGTGCTAGAGACGACAGCGACACTGAAGCTTTCTTT. It codes for CSARDDSDTEAFF.

The chain joins TRBV20-1 to TRBJ1-1; D unresolved. Germline V gene sequence: CDR1 DFQATT, CDR2 SNEGSKA (reference sequence). The CDR3 extends over 10 amino acids. With 7 bases removed from V and 1 base from J, the gap between germline ends came to 4 bases. The CDR3 region has the DNA TGCAGTGGGACGAACACTGAAGCTTTCTTT. This translates into CSGTNTEAFF.

This clonotype was picked up a small number of times. The CDR3 sequence is CSARDWSSPDEQFF. The DNA of the CDR3 is TGCAGTGCTAGAGATTGGAGTAGCCCCGATGAGCAGTTCTTC. The chain has TRBV20-1 and TRBJ2-1; D remains unclear. The ends were cut back, 0 bases at V and 8 bases at J, with 14 bases in the middle. This CDR3 is 14 amino acids long. Germline CDR1 reads DFQATT; CDR2 reads SNEGSKA (reference sequence).

This clonotype was counted between two and nine times. The CDR3 here is CASSLYTVGEAFF. Here the CDR3 DNA reads TGTGCCAGCAGCTTATACACGGTTGGGGAAGCTTTCTTT. This chain links TRBV7-9 with TRBJ1-1, with unresolved D. CDR3 length equals 13 residues. CDR1 and CDR2 from the germline V gene are SEHNR and FQNEAQ (reference sequence). V shed 2 bases and J shed 8 bases, with 12 bases lying between them.

As to this clonotype: The conserved phenylalanine or tryptophan normally closing the CDR3 is absent here, so this likely arose from a read error. The chain combines TRBV5-1 with TRBJ2-1; 9 bases map to TRBD2. CDR3 length equals 16 residues. The ends lost 2 bases at V and 2 bases at J; junction bases unmatched: 5. Germline CDR1 is SGHRS and CDR2 is YFSETQ. In DNA form, the CDR3 reads TGCGCCAGCAGCTTCGTGCTAGCGGGACCCTACAATGAGCAGTTCTTA. Protein: CASSFVLAGPYNEQFL.

This clonotype has at least ten counts. The V and J genes are TRBV5-1 and TRBJ2-2; 7 bases are a match to TRBD2. V was pared by 6 bases and J by 0 bases, with 11 bases of the junction left unmatched. The CDR3 sequence is 17 residues long. Germline assignment: CDR1 SGHRS and CDR2 YFSETQ. CDR3 sequence reads: CASMLEAGAPNTGELFF. CDR3 in DNA: TGCGCCAGCATGCTGGAGGCGGGAGCCCCGAACACCGGGGAGCTGTTTTTT. Looking up the rest from reference TRBV5-1 and TRBJ2-2 gives the full variable domain: KAGVTQTPRYLIKTRGQQVTLSCSPISGHRSVSWYQQTPGQGLQFLFEYFSETQRNKGNFPGRFSGRQFSNSRSEMNVSTLELGDSALYLCASMLEAGAPNTGELFFGEGSRLTVL.

This chain connects TRBV5-4 to TRBJ1-6, with D perhaps TRBD1 (6 bases). Germline V gene sequence: CDR1 SGHNT, CDR2 YYREEE (reference sequence). The V and J ends lost 4 bases and 9 bases respectively, with 20 bases between them. There are 16 residues in the CDR3. The CDR3 sequence: CASSLDGRGFGSPLHF. DNA of the CDR3: TGTGCCAGCAGCCTGGACGGCAGGGGATTCGGTTCACCCCTCCACTTT.

This chain links TRBV12-3 or TRBV12-4 with TRBJ2-3; no reliable D call. CDR3 length equals 14 residues. V dropped 5 bases and J dropped 1 base, with 10 bases sitting between them. The chain's CDR3 is CASSPVWGTDTQYF. In DNA, the CDR3 is TGTGCCAGCAGTCCAGTCTGGGGCACAGATACGCAGTATTTT.

V is TRBV30 and J is TRBJ1-5; 7 positions match TRBD1. CDR1 and CDR2 from the germline V gene are GTSNPN and SVGIG (reference sequence). The CDR3 totals 18 residues. With V trimmed by 0 bases and J by 8 bases, 19 bases remained unmatched. CDR3 sequence: CAWSVREDRRISWKPQHF. The DNA of the CDR3 is TGTGCCTGGAGTGTACGGGAGGACAGGAGGATCTCATGGAAGCCCCAGCATTTT.

The V and J genes are TRBV4-2 and TRBJ2-3; tentatively, D is TRBD1 or TRBD2 (5 bases each). The V end was cut by 1 base, the J end by 1 base, with 9 bases between. Looked up from germline, CDR1 is LGHNA and CDR2 is YNFKEQ. The CDR3 has 15 residues. The CDR3 protein is CASSQGGSGTDTQYF. CDR3 nucleotide sequence: TGTGCCAGCAGCCAAGGGGGGAGCGGCACAGATACGCAGTATTTT.

This rearrangement joins TRBV14 to TRBJ1-1; maybe TRBD1 (5 bases). This CDR3 region has 16 residues. Germline V gives CDR1 SGHDN, CDR2 FVKESK. V shed 4 bases and J shed 4 bases, with 19 bases lying between them. This CDR3 reads CASSPPATARFTEAFF. CDR3 sequence (DNA): TGTGCCAGCAGCCCACCCGCGACAGCCAGATTCACTGAAGCTTTCTTT.

CDR3 in amino acids: CASNPWDSGNTEAFF. DNA for the CDR3: TGTGCCAGCAATCCCTGGGACAGCGGGAACACTGAAGCTTTCTTT. The V call is TRBV6-1, the J call TRBJ1-1, with TRBD1 matching over 7 bases. The CDR3 contains 15 residues. CDR1 and CDR2 (germline): MNHNS, SASEGT. Germline trimming cut 7 bases from V and 1 base from J; bases unmatched to any gene: 9.

This clonotype occurred many times. The chain has TRBV24-1 and TRBJ2-1; 7 nucleotides align to TRBD1. Per the germline V gene, CDR1 is KGHDR and CDR2 is SFDVKD. V shed 5 bases, J shed 2 bases, and the junction held 14 bases outside the gene matches. CDR3 length equals 18 residues. The CDR3 region has the DNA TGTGCCACCAGTGCCCGTCGCGGACAGGTTCTAGCCTACAATGAGCAGTTCTTC. Amino acids: CATSARRGQVLAYNEQFF.

This clonotype was counted at least ten times. The gene calls are TRBV29-1 and TRBJ1-1; D is undetermined. The CDR3 sequence is 13 residues long. V dropped 3 bases and J dropped 3 bases, with 11 bases sitting between them. Germline V lookup: CDR1 SQVTM, CDR2 ANQGSEA. DNA for the CDR3: TGCAGCGTTGAGAAGGGCAGATACACTGAAGCTTTCTTT. It translates to CSVEKGRYTEAFF.

The chain couples TRBV10-3 to TRBJ2-7; weak D call: TRBD2 (6 bases). The V end lost 5 bases, the J end lost 6 bases, and 14 bases lay between the germline ends. The CDR3 contains 13 residues. Germline loops: CDR1 ENHRY, CDR2 SYGVKD. The CDR3 sequence: CAISRDSTGEQYV. The CDR3, as DNA: TGTGCCATCAGTCGGGACTCGACGGGCGAGCAGTACGTC.

This clonotype was observed a few times. This rearrangement joins TRBV10-1 to TRBJ1-2; possibly TRBD1 for D (5 bases). Germline V lookup: CDR1 WNHNN, CDR2 SYGVQD (reference sequence). V lost 1 base and J lost 7, with 7 bases in between. The CDR3 runs 12 residues. The CDR3 sequence: CASSEWGSGYTF. CDR3 nucleotides: TGCGCCAGCAGTGAGTGGGGCTCTGGCTACACCTTC.

This clonotype appeared many times. J is TRBJ2-1 and V is TRBV12-3 or TRBV12-4; 14 positions match TRBD2. The CDR3 covers 17 residues. The V segment lost 3 bases and the J segment 5 bases; nucleotides outside the gene matches: 6. The CDR3 DNA follows: TGTGCCAGCAGTTTGGGGACTAGCGGGAGCTCTGACAATGAGCAGTTCTTC. Residues: CASSLGTSGSSDNEQFF.